What follows describes a single T cell receptor beta chain. The CDR3 extends over 15 amino acids. The V end lost 0 bases, the J end lost 8 bases, and 16 bases lay between the germline ends. The V gene's germline CDR1 is MNHEY and CDR2 SVGAGI. The sample belongs to a study of cytomegalovirus exposure and HLA in healthy donors. PCR used 60 Vbeta primers and 13 Jbeta primers. Libraries were prepared by immunoSEQ multiplex PCR; TCRdb keeps only in-frame clonotypes and omits some of them. The record lists 100,000 to 150,000 clones, of which the ten most abundant hold under 2.5%. The sample consisted of PBMCs. This clonotype was sampled from a man in his forties in good health and CMV-seronegative. This rearrangement joins TRBV6-5 to TRBJ1-2; D is ambiguous. CDR3: CASSYSGGDLFGYTF. CDR3 nucleotide sequence: TGTGCCAGCAGTTACTCGGGAGGAGATCTCTTCGGCTACACCTTC.